This T cell receptor (beta chain) was sequenced during a study of cytomegalovirus exposure and HLA in healthy donors. Study context: In an earlier analysis, around 120 million unique TCR beta sequences were found from some 200 million T cells.

General study findings and limits: Roughly even sequencing depth across donors was the assumption behind the presence/absence analyses.

Amplification used 60 Vbeta primers and 13 Jbeta primers. TCRdb's copy holds only in-frame clones and misses some; the assay was immunoSEQ multiplex PCR. Of 100,000 to 150,000 clones listed, about four fifths were seen once; the top ten hold 5.3%. The germline V gene encodes CDR1 SGHAT and CDR2 FQNNGV. The germline V and J ends were trimmed by 0 bases and 3 bases, with 9 bases remaining between them. The CDR3 loop spans 14 amino acids. In the case of this clone: Its specificity is unknown.

All the people who gave samples were healthy bone marrow donors. The rearrangement links TRBV11-2 to TRBJ2-7, with D possibly being TRBD1 (6 bases). The source material was PBMCs. The clonotype originates from a man in his thirties or forties in good health and CMV-seronegative. CDR3 amino acids: CASSLDPDSYEQYF. The CDR3 DNA reads as TGTGCCAGCAGCTTAGACCCGGACAGCTACGAGCAGTACTTC.